This T cell receptor beta chain stems from a study of identical twins. The ends were cut back, 0 bases at V and 0 bases at J, with 9 bases in the middle. CDR1 and CDR2 (germline): LGHNA, YNFKEQ. CDR3 length: 16 amino acids. This clonotype was seen ten or more times. TCRdb re-derived calls from the 5' RACE reads in MiXCR, one entry per CDR3 protein. The sample holds some 1,700,000 distinct CDR3 sequences, about 32% seen once. The sample taken for sequencing was cord blood. The chain combines TRBV4-2 with TRBJ2-4; no clear D. This TCR was sampled from a newborn girl in good health. CDR3 amino acids: CASSQEPALAKNIQYF. CDR3 DNA: TGTGCCAGCAGCCAAGAACCAGCCCTAGCCAAAAACATTCAGTACTTC.